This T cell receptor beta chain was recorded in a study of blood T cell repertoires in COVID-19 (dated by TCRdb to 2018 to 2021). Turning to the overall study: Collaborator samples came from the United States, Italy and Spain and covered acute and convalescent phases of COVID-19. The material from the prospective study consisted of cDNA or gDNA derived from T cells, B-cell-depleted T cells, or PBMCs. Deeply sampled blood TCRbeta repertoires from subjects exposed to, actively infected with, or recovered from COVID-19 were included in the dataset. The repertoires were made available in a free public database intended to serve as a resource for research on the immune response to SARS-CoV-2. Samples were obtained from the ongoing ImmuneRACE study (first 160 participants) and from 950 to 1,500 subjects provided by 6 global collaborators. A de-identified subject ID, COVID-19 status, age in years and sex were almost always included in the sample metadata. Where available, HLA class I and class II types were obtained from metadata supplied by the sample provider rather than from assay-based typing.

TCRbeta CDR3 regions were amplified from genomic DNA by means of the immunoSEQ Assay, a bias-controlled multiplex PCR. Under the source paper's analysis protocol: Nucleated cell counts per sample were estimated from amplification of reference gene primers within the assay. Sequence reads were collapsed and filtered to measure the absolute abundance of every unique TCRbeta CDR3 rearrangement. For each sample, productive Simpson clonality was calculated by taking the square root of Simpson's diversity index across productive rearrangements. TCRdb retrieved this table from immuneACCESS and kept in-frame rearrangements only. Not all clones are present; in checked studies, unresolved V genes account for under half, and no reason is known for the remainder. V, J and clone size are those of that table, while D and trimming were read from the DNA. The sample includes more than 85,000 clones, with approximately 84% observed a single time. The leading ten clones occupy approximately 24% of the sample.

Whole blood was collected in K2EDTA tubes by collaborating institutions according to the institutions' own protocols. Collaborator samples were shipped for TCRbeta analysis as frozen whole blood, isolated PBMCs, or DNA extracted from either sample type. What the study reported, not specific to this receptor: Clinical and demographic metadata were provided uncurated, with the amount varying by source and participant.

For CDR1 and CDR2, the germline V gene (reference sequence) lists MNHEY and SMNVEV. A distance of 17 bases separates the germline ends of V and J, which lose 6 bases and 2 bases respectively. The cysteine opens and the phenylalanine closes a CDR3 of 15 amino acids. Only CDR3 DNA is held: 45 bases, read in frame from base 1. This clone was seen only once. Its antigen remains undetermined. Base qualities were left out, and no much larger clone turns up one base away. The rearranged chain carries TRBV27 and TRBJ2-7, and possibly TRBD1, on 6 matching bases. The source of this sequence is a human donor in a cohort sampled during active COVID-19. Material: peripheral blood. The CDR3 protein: CASSINLQGPYEQYF. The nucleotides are TGTGCCAGCAGCATTAACCTACAGGGACCCTACGAGCAGTACTTC.